This paragraph reports one TCR beta chain. No antigen is known for it. Only in-frame clones appear in the TCRdb table, and some are missing; sequencing was by immunoSEQ multiplex PCR. This table holds about 100,000 clones, under 95% found once. Baseline was the first blood sampling point, followed by cycle 4 day 1 and cycle 7 day 1. The sample comes from a study of OX40 agonist ivuxolimab in advanced cancers. Study-level results: Within 6 weeks, CD4+ and CD8+ blood T cells expanded clonally at 0.1 to 3.0 mg/kg. The mean number of expanded clones was higher in CD8+ T cells than in CD4+.

The CDR3 loop spans 14 amino acids. Germline V gene lookup returns CDR1 SNHLY and CDR2 FYNNEI. The J gene is TRBJ2-5, the V gene TRBV2; no firm D call. The last part of the DNA fits TRBJ2-7 better; the J call may be wrong. This specimen consisted of CD4+ or CD8+ T cells sorted from blood, obtained in a trial of the OX40 agonist ivuxolimab. The receptor comes from an adult with an advanced solid tumor such as melanoma, head and neck, liver or kidney cancer. DNA of the CDR3: TGTGCCAGCAGTGATTGGACCAGCTCCTACGAGCAGTACTTC. This codes for CASSDWTSSYEQYF.